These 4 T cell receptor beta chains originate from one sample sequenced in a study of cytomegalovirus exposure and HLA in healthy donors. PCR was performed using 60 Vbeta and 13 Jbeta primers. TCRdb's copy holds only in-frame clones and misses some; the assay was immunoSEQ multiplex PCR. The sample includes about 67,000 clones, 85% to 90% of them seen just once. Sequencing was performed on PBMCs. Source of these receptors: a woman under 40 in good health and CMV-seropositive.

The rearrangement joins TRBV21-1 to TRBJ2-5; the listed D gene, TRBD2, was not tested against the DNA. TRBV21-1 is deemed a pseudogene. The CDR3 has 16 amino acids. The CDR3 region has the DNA TGTGCCAGCAGCCCCTGGACTGAACGGGGAAAAGAGACCCAGTACTTC. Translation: CASSPWTERGKETQYF.

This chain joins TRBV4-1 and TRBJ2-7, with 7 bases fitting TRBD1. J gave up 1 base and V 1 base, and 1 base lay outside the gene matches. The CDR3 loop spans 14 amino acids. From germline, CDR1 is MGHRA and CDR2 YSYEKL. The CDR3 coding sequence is TGCGCCAGCAGCCAAGGGGACAGTTCCTACGAGCAGTACTTC. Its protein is CASSQGDSSYEQYF.

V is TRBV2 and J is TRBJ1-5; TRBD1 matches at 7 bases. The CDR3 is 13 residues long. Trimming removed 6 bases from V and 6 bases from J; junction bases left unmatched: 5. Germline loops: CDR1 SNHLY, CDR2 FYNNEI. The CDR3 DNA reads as TGTGCCAGCAGGATAGACAGGGCTCAGCCCCAGCATTTT. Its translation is CASRIDRAQPQHF.

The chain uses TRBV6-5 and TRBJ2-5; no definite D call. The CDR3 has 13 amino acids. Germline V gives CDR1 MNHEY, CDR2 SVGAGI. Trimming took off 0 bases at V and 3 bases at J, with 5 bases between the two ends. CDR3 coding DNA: TGTGCCAGCAGTTACTCACTTAAAGAGACCCAGTACTTC. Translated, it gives CASSYSLKETQYF.